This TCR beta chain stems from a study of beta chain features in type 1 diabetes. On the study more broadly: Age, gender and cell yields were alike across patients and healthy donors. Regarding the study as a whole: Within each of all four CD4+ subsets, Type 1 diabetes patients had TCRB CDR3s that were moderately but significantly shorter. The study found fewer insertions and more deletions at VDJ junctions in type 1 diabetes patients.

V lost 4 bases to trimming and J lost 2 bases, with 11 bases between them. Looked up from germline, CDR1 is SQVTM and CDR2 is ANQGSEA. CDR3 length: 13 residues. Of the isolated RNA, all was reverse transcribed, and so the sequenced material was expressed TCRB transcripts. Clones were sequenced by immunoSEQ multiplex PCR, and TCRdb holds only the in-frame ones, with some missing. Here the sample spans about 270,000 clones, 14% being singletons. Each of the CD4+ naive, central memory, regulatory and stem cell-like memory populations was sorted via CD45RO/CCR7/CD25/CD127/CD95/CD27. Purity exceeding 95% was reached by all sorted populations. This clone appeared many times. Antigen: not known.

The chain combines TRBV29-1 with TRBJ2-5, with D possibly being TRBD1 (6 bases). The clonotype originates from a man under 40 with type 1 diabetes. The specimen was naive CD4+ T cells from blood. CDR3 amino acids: CSVVGGSQETQYF. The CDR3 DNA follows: TGCAGCGTTGTTGGGGGCAGTCAAGAGACCCAGTACTTC.